This is a list of T cell receptor beta chains from one sample in a study of T cell responses to AZD1222 COVID-19 vaccine. This table comes from immunoSEQ multiplex PCR, and its TCRdb copy is limited to in-frame clones, with some not included. The sample lists about 140,000 clones, 93% seen once, with less than 1% in the top ten. This sample comprised peripheral blood, obtained on day 0 of MenACWY control vaccination. These receptors all come from an adult in good health. Both conserved end residues are part of each CDR3. The D gene is left open where the match is weak. Not every row has a clone size; where given, it reads once, few, many or a size class.

J	length	size	V	D	DNA	CDR3
TRBJ1-2	13	-	TRBV25-1	TRBD1	TGTGCCAGCAGTGTGGACAGGGGGTATGGCTACACCTTC	CASSVDRGYGYTF
TRBJ1-1	14	-	TRBV7-6	-	TGTGCCAGCAGCTTATCGGGCCCGAACACTGAAGCTTTCTTT	CASSLSGPNTEAFF
TRBJ2-5	13	-	TRBV5-4	-	TGTGCCAGCAGCTTGGGAAAGCAAGAGACCCAGTACTTC	CASSLGKQETQYF
TRBJ1-2	13	-	TRBV6-5	-	TGTGCCAGCAGCCTTGGGGGGGGCTATGGCTACACCTTC	CASSLGGGYGYTF
TRBJ1-2	13	-	TRBV19	TRBD1	TGTGCCAGTAGTTTGGACAGGGAACATGGCTACACCTTC	CASSLDREHGYTF
TRBJ2-7	18	-	TRBV2	-	TGTGCCAGCAGTGATAGCCAGGGTTTTGTGCACTTCGCCTACGAGCAGTACTTC	CASSDSQGFVHFAYEQYF
TRBJ2-1	17	-	TRBV27	TRBD2	TGTGCCAGCAGTTTGTTTTCTCTAGCGGGGGGCCAAAATGAGCAGTTCTTC	CASSLFSLAGGQNEQFF
TRBJ1-1	16	-	TRBV5-1	TRBD1	TGCGCCAGCAGGACCGGGACAGGAACTATGAACACTGAAGCTTTCTTT	CASRTGTGTMNTEAFF
TRBJ1-2	14	once	TRBV5-1	-	TGCGCCAGCAGCTTGGGTCAGATTAACTATGGCTACACCTTC	CASSLGQINYGYTF
TRBJ2-5	15	-	TRBV6-5	TRBD2	TGTGCCAGCAGGCTCACTAGCGGGGCCATAGAGACCCAGTACTTC	CASRLTSGAIETQYF
TRBJ2-3	15	-	TRBV24-1	TRBD2	TGTGCCACCGGAGGACTAGCGGGAGAAGGAGATACGCAGTATTTT	CATGGLAGEGDTQYF
TRBJ1-1	11	once	TRBV12-3/TRBV12-4	-	TGTGCCAGCAAGGGGGAAACTGAAGCTTTCTTT	CASKGETEAFF
TRBJ1-6	13	-	TRBV14	-	TGTGCCAGCAGCCGAAAGCCTGGGTCACCCCTCCACTTT	CASSRKPGSPLHF
TRBJ2-2	11	-	TRBV7-7	-	TGTGCCAGCAGCTTCGCCGGGGAGCTGTTTTTT	CASSFAGELFF
TRBJ2-1	15	once	TRBV4-1	-	TGCGCCAGCAGCCAAGATCATAGAGCCCATGCACAGCAGTTCTTC	CASSQDHRAHAQQFF
TRBJ2-3	12	-	TRBV2	-	TGTGCCAGCAGTAACCTTCGGGATACGCAGTATTTT	CASSNLRDTQYF
TRBJ1-2	14	-	TRBV5-1	TRBD1	TGCGCCAGCACCCTTGACAGGGAAGTTGTTGGCTACACCTTC	CASTLDREVVGYTF
TRBJ1-2	11	few	TRBV25-1	-	TGTGCCAGCAGTGGTGGTGCTGGCTACACCTTC	CASSGGAGYTF
TRBJ2-7	13	-	TRBV6-5	-	TGTGCCAGCAGCGTGCAGGGGAGGTACGAGCAGTACTTC	CASSVQGRYEQYF